This entry describes one T cell receptor (beta chain). The specificity of this receptor is unknown. The data stem from a study of T cells expressing NK-cell markers (dated by TCRdb to about 2020). The study in broad terms: Fewer than ten donors provided sorted CD3+CD56+NKG2C+, CD3+CD56+NKG2C- and CD3+CD56-NKG2C+ T-cell subsets, whose TCR beta-chain repertoires were profiled. Among the eight sequenced donors, only one was HCMV-seronegative, while the other seven were HCMV-seropositive. The study sequenced eight donors, all healthy volunteers chosen at random: three men and five women. Sequencing of the libraries produced 2 x 150 bp reads on Illumina HiSeq 2000/2500, MiSeq or NextSeq.

Sequencing instrument: Illumina HiSeq 2000. The TCR beta cDNA libraries were made using 5'RACE template switching, a step that added both a universal primer site and unique molecular identifiers. Synthesis of cDNA was primed from the TCR beta constant segment and was followed by two consecutive PCR amplification steps. The original methods were these. MIGEC was used to demultiplex reads and group the reads by UMI, and MiTCR was used to assemble and quantify clonotypes. Only TCR cDNA sequences supported by at least two reads were kept to exclude erroneous sequences. The tcR package was used for downstream repertoire analysis, and clonotypes were matched between fractions using CDR3 nucleotide sequence together with V segment. VDJmatch was used to annotate antigen specificity against VDJdb, with one amino acid substitution allowed in CDR3. TCRdb reprocessed the raw reads; every CDR3 protein sequence is a single record, and DNA is not supplied. It is TCRdb's table, rather than the study itself, that gives the V and J calls and clone size. The sample table gives about 370,000 distinct CDR3 sequences. The biggest ten clones account for around 10% of the sample.

Broader findings and caveats from the paper: In a handful of donors, the dominant CD3+CD56+NKG2C+ clonotypes were found to rank among the top 10 CD8+ clonotypes and to make up about 1.0-7.5% of CD8+ T cells. Whether the expanded NKG2C-expressing T cell clones were specific for HCMV antigens was left unclear. Those dominant clonotypes were again the most abundant among CD3+CD56-NKG2C+ cells in a few donors, at about 28.3-60.1%.

From the cysteine up to the phenylalanine, the CDR3 has a length of 17 residues. Only the protein is available. CDR1 is given as SGHNT and CDR2 as YENEEA, both from the germline V gene. HCMV-specific IgG was detected in serum with a commercial ELISA kit to determine HCMV serostatus. Ficoll density gradient centrifugation was used to isolate peripheral blood mononuclear cells from blood. The TCR comes from a woman aged 50 to 60 in good health. Donor details come from another sample of the same person, matched by shared clones. This receptor chain uses TRBV11-3 and TRBJ2-1. The sequenced sample was blood T cells: a sorted CD56 or NKG2C T cell subset, CD4+ or CD8+ T cells, or bulk PBMC T cells (not recorded which). The CDR3 has the sequence CASSSSTDLSSYNEQFF.